One and the same sample provided the 4 T cell receptor beta chains below, sequenced in a study of radiation and T cells in renal cell carcinoma. Using immunoSEQ multiplex PCR, the repertoire was profiled, and TCRdb retains in-frame clones only, with some absent. Of roughly 150,000 clones in the sample, 80% to 90% were seen once. As for time point: blood 2 weeks post-SBRT. The sample's treatment: 15 Gy SBRT to primary tumor, nephrectomy 4 weeks later. This material consisted of blood, taken from a patient whose treatment included radiotherapy and nephrectomy. These receptors originate from a woman aged 45-65 years with renal cell carcinoma.

The V and J genes are TRBV6-5 and TRBJ1-5; D call uncertain. Deletions cut 10 bases from V and 2 bases from J, with 12 bases between. The CDR3 is 13 amino acids. Germline V gene lookup returns CDR1 MNHEY and CDR2 SVGAGI. The CDR3 reads CATSGVGNQPQHF. Written as DNA, the CDR3 is TGTGCCACTAGTGGGGTGGGCAATCAGCCCCAGCATTTT.

This clone has only a few counts. This chain links TRBV28 with TRBJ1-1; no clear D gene. The germline V gene has CDR1 MDHEN and CDR2 SYDVKM. V gave up 5 bases and J gave up 4 bases, with 20 bases separating them. CDR3 length: 16 amino acids. CDR3 sequence: CASSLPGRIRGTEAFF. The CDR3 coding sequence is TGTGCCAGCAGTCTCCCGGGGAGGATCCGGGGCACTGAAGCTTTCTTT.

The V gene is TRBV6-5, the J gene TRBJ2-3; 7 bases line up with TRBD2. The CDR3 spans 14 residues. V dropped 6 bases and J dropped 3; count of bases not matched to a gene: 6. Per the germline V gene, CDR1 is MNHEY and CDR2 is SVGAGI. Here the CDR3 reads CASSGGFGTDTQYF. The CDR3 region has the DNA TGTGCCAGCAGCGGGGGGTTCGGGACAGATACGCAGTATTTT.

The V gene is TRBV11-2, the J gene TRBJ2-3; 8 bases are shared with TRBD1. Germline V gene lookup returns CDR1 SGHAT and CDR2 FQNNGV. J lost 6 bases, V lost 0 bases, and 8 bases had no gene match. The CDR3 totals 16 residues. The CDR3 nucleotides read TGTGCCAGCAGCTTAGAGGGGTCAGGGGGCAGGGATACGCAGTATTTT. It is translated as CASSLEGSGGRDTQYF. The full variable domain, completed using reference TRBV11-2 and TRBJ2-3, is EAGVAQSPRYKIIEKRQSVAFWCNPISGHATLYWYQQILGQGPKLLIQFQNNGVVDDSQLPKDRFSAERLKGVDSTLKIQPAKLEDSAVYLCASSLEGSGGRDTQYFGPGTRLTVL.